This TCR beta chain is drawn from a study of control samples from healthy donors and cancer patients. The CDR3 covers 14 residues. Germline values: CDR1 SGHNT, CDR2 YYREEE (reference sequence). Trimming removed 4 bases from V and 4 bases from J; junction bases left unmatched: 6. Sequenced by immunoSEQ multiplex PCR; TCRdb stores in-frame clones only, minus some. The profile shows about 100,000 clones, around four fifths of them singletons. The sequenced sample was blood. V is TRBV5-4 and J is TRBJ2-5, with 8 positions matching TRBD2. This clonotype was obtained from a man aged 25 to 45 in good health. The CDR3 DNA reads TGTGCCAGCAGCCCGGGGGGGTCCGCAGAGACCCAGTACTTC. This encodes CASSPGGSAETQYF. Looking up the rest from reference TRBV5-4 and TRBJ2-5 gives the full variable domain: ETGVTQSPTHLIKTRGQQVTLRCSSQSGHNTVSWYQQALGQGPQFIFQYYREEENGRGNFPPRFSGLQFPNYSSELNVNALELDDSALYLCASSPGGSAETQYFGPGTRLLVL.